The following is a T cell receptor (beta chain) sequence with its context. Indicated time point: cycle 4 day 1 (C4D1), after less than seven weeks of nivolumab. Each patient experienced a relapse that followed autologous stem cell transplantation, and brentuximab vedotin exposure varied. Assay used: immunoSEQ multiplex PCR; TCRdb lists only in-frame clones, some missing. This sample has 27,000 or so clones, with around 72% found just once. The data derive from a study of PD-1 blockade in classical Hodgkin lymphoma. The sequence was obtained from a human donor with classical Hodgkin lymphoma. Here the sequenced sample was peripheral blood mononuclear cells (PBMCs), taken before the fourth cycle of nivolumab.

CDR3 sequence: CASSADRGDTEAFF. The CDR3 coding sequence is TGTGCCAGCAGTGCAGACAGGGGGGACACTGAAGCTTTCTTT. The chain has TRBV6-1 and TRBJ1-1; 9 bases align to TRBD1. V shed 4 bases and J 3 bases; nucleotides not matched to a gene: 3. The CDR3 sequence is 14 residues long. From germline, CDR1 is MNHNS and CDR2 SASEGT.